These 6 T cell receptor beta chains were all obtained from the same sample, sequenced in a study of identifying expanded T cells in peripheral blood. Using immunoSEQ multiplex PCR, the repertoire was profiled, and TCRdb retains in-frame clones only, with some absent. Of over 100,000 clones in the sample, about 87% were seen once. Sample: blood. The receptors derive from a person aged 18 to 70 in good health.

This clone was counted once. V and J are TRBV4-1 and TRBJ2-3, with 9 bases matching TRBD2. The junction had 15 bases not matched to a gene; V was cut back by 11 bases and J by 0 bases. The CDR3 has 17 residues. The germline V gene encodes CDR1 MGHRA and CDR2 YSYEKL. Here the CDR3 reads CAAGSGSGGYSTDTQYF. The CDR3 region has the DNA TGCGCCGCCGGTAGCGGGAGTGGGGGCTATAGCACAGATACGCAGTATTTT.

The chain uses TRBV9 and TRBJ1-3, with 10 bases matching TRBD1. CDR3 length: 18 residues. Per germline, CDR1 SGDLS and CDR2 YYNGEE. Trimming at V came to 3 bases and at J to 4 bases, leaving 13 bases not matched to a gene. Here the CDR3 reads CASSATPAGQGTGNTIYF. Here the CDR3 DNA reads TGTGCCAGCAGCGCTACACCTGCGGGACAGGGGACAGGAAACACCATATATTTT.

This rearrangement joins TRBV4-2 to TRBJ1-1; 8 nucleotides match TRBD1. The ends lost 0 bases at V and 1 base at J; junction bases unmatched: 7. The germline gives CDR1 LGHNA, CDR2 YNFKEQ. There are 17 residues in the CDR3. The CDR3 nucleotides read TGTGCCAGCAGCCAAGATTCGACAGGGGCACGGAACACTGAAGCTTTCTTT. Encoded protein: CASSQDSTGARNTEAFF.

V is TRBV27 and J is TRBJ2-1; D perhaps matches TRBD2 (6 bases). The CDR3 extends over 12 amino acids. The germline V and J ends were trimmed by 6 bases and 5 bases, with 8 bases remaining between them. Germline CDR1 reads MNHEY; CDR2 reads SMNVEV (reference sequence). CDR3 amino acids: CASSRGDNEQFF. CDR3 nucleotides: TGTGCCAGCAGCCGCGGGGACAATGAGCAGTTCTTC.

This chain uses TRBV6-5 with TRBJ1-4; D unresolved. The CDR3 covers 14 residues. Germline assignment: CDR1 MNHEY and CDR2 SVGAGI. Trimming cost V 2 bases and J 8 bases, with 12 bases left between them. CDR3 sequence: CASSYRVRREKLFF. The DNA for the CDR3 is TGTGCCAGCAGTTACCGGGTCCGAAGGGAAAAACTGTTTTTT.

The chain recombines TRBV6-5 with TRBJ1-4; TRBD1 agrees at 7 bases. The trim removed 0 bases at V and 8 bases at J, leaving 9 bases unmatched. The CDR3 is 16 residues long. Germline V CDR1 and CDR2: MNHEY, SVGAGI. CDR3 residues: CASSYSSGTAAEKLFF. For the CDR3, the DNA is TGTGCCAGCAGTTACTCGTCCGGGACAGCTGCGGAAAAACTGTTTTTT.